Presented here are 8 T cell receptor beta chains from one specimen sequenced in a study of blood T cell repertoires in COVID-19. TCRdb keeps only in-frame clones here, not all; method: immunoSEQ multiplex PCR. Here the sample spans about 170,000 clones, 86% being singletons. The sequencing input was peripheral blood. These receptors originate from a woman aged 55 to 70 with COVID-19, enrolled during active disease.

The J gene is TRBJ1-2, the V gene TRBV5-3; possible D gene TRBD1, 6 bases. TRBV5-3 falls under the ORF class, with uncertain function. The CDR3 length is 10 residues. V was pared by 10 bases and J by 10 bases, with 14 bases between. The CDR3 is CARTGFVYTF. The DNA of the CDR3 is TGTGCCCGAACAGGGTTTGTCTACACCTTC.

Written as DNA, the CDR3 is TGTGCCAGCAGCACAATCGGGACAGGGGAATACGAGCAGTACTTC. It codes for CASSTIGTGEYEQYF. The chain is built from TRBV5-6 and TRBJ2-7; TRBD1 matches 10 bases. The CDR3 length is 15 residues. J lost 4 bases, V lost 4 bases, and 8 bases had no gene match. Per the germline V gene, CDR1 is SGHDT and CDR2 is YYEEEE. Based on the CDR3 plus reference TRBV5-6 and TRBJ2-7, the full variable domain is DAGVTQSPTHLIKTRGQQVTLRCSPKSGHDTVSWYQQALGQGPQFIFQYYEEEERQRGNFPDRFSGHQFPNYSSELNVNALLLGDSALYLCASSTIGTGEYEQYFGPGTRLTVT.

The chain joins TRBV28 to TRBJ1-5; 7 positions match TRBD1. The V segment lost 4 bases and the J segment 3 bases; nucleotides outside the gene matches: 6. This CDR3 spans 15 amino acids. Germline V lookup: CDR1 MDHEN, CDR2 SYDVKM. This CDR3 reads CASSSRTGDNQPQHF. For the CDR3, the DNA is TGTGCCAGCAGTTCTCGGACAGGTGACAATCAGCCCCAGCATTTT. The variable domain in full, completed from reference TRBV28 and TRBJ1-5, reads DVKVTQSSRYLVKRTGEKVFLECVQDMDHENMFWYRQDPGLGLRLIYFSYDVKMKEKGDIPEGYSVSREKKERFSLILESASTNQTSMYLCASSSRTGDNQPQHFGDGTRLSIL.

The J gene is TRBJ2-7, the V gene TRBV28; TRBD1 matches 7 bases. The CDR3 spans 14 residues. In germline, CDR1 is MDHEN, CDR2 SYDVKM. V dropped 1 base and J dropped 5; count of bases not matched to a gene: 5. The CDR3 spells CASSLSGGRNEQYF. As DNA, the CDR3 is TGTGCCAGCAGTTTATCAGGGGGTCGCAACGAGCAGTACTTC. Looking up the rest from reference TRBV28 and TRBJ2-7 gives the full variable domain: DVKVTQSSRYLVKRTGEKVFLECVQDMDHENMFWYRQDPGLGLRLIYFSYDVKMKEKGDIPEGYSVSREKKERFSLILESASTNQTSMYLCASSLSGGRNEQYFGPGTRLTVT.

V is TRBV6-2 or TRBV6-3 and J is TRBJ1-3, with a possible D match to TRBD1 (6 bases). V was clipped by 2 bases and J by 3 bases, with 17 bases between them. The CDR3 contains 17 residues. CDR1 and CDR2 (germline): MNHEY, SVGEGT. This chain's CDR3 is CASSYRLSGQSGNTIYF. CDR3 nucleotides: TGTGCCAGCAGTTACCGATTGTCCGGACAGAGTGGAAACACCATATATTTT.

This CDR3 reads CASSLGATEQYF. The CDR3, as DNA: TGTGCCAGCAGCTTGGGGGCAACGGAGCAGTACTTC. V and J are TRBV11-2 and TRBJ2-7; TRBD1 might be the D (6 bases). This CDR3 has 12 amino acids. V gave up 3 bases and J gave up 7 bases, with 10 bases separating them. The V gene's germline CDR1 is SGHAT and CDR2 FQNNGV. Full variable domain (outside the CDR3, taken from reference TRBV11-2 and TRBJ2-7): EAGVAQSPRYKIIEKRQSVAFWCNPISGHATLYWYQQILGQGPKLLIQFQNNGVVDDSQLPKDRFSAERLKGVDSTLKIQPAKLEDSAVYLCASSLGATEQYFGPGTRLTVT.

This chain joins TRBV6-5 and TRBJ2-7; D possibly corresponds to TRBD1 (6 bases). The length of the CDR3 is 11 residues. Trimming stripped 5 bases from V and 7 bases from J, with 9 bases between. Germline CDR1 MNHEY, CDR2 SVGAGI. CDR3 DNA: TGTGCCAGCAGTACAGGGTGGGAGCAGTACTTC. It translates to CASSTGWEQYF.

The genes are TRBV6-5 and TRBJ1-4; D is uncertain. The CDR3 covers 13 residues. Germline V lookup: CDR1 MNHEY, CDR2 SVGAGI. The germline V and J ends were trimmed by 8 bases and 3 bases, with 10 bases remaining between them. CDR3 region: CASHTSPNEKLFF. For the CDR3, the DNA is TGTGCCAGCCACACCTCCCCTAATGAAAAACTGTTTTTT.